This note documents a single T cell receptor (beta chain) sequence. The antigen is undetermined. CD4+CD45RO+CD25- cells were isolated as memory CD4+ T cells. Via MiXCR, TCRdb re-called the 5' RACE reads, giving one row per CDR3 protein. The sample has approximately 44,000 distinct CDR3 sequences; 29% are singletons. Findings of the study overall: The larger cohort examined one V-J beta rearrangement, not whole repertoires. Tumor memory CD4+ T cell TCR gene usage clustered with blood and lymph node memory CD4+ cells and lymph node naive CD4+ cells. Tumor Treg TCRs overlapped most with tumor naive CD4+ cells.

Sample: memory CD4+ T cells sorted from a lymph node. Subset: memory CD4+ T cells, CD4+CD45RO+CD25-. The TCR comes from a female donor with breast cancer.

The CDR3 spells CASGPRTPYTGELFF. DNA of the CDR3: TGCGCCAGCGGCCCCAGGACACCTTACACCGGGGAGCTGTTTTTT. The chain is built from TRBV5-1 and TRBJ2-2; a weak D match, TRBD1 (5 bases). The ends were cut back, 7 bases at V and 3 bases at J, with 16 bases in the middle. CDR1 SGHRS and CDR2 YFSETQ come from the germline V gene. CDR3 length: 15 amino acids.